The present entry profiles one TCR beta chain with its context. Study processing details: Estimation of nucleated cell counts relied on the amplification of reference gene primers. Repertoires were generated with immunoSEQ multiplex PCR, while TCRdb's copy carries only in-frame clones and drops some. V and J calls and clone size are as listed in that table; D and trimming were resolved from the DNA. This repertoire shows about 220,000 clones, 75% to 85% found once; its top ten account for 2.4%. These data come from a study of blood T cell repertoires in COVID-19. Study as a whole: Samples came from the United States, Italy and Spain, spanning acute and convalescent COVID-19. Sample material is recorded as cDNA or gDNA derived from T cells, B-cell-depleted T cells, or PBMCs.

Germline V lookup: CDR1 SGDLS, CDR2 YYNGEE. With 0 bases clipped from V and 1 base from J, the junction kept 2 bases outside the gene matches. The CDR3 is 16 amino acids. Followed over time, Seattle patients had been enrolled while infection was active. The chain carries TRBV9 and TRBJ2-3; 10 positions agree with TRBD2. What was sequenced was peripheral blood. This receptor was taken from an older woman with COVID-19, enrolled during active disease. The DNA for the CDR3 is TGTGCCAGCAGCGTAGTCCTAGCGGGGGGCACAGATACGCAGTATTTT. Its protein is CASSVVLAGGTDTQYF.